This is a list of T cell receptor beta chains from one sample in a study of shared clonotypes between healthy human individuals. Clones were sequenced by immunoSEQ multiplex PCR, and TCRdb holds only the in-frame ones, with some missing. The sample holds about 1.5 million clones; approximately 98% are singletons and the top ten take around 0.45%. The sequencing input was naive CD4+ T cells sorted from blood. These receptors were obtained from a young man in good health. Each CDR3 is given with its conserved first and last residue. The D gene is left open where the match is weak. Only part of the rows carry a size: once, few, many, or a class if the clone is expanded.

14	TRBJ2-4	once	TRBV11-1	NA	TGTGCCAGCAGCACCACAGGGGCCAAAAACATTCAGTACTTC	CASSTTGAKNIQYF
13	TRBJ1-5	NA	TRBV2	NA	TGTGCCAGCAGGGAAGCCTCCTCGCGGCCCCAGCATTTT	CASREASSRPQHF
14	TRBJ2-5	NA	TRBV28	NA	TGTGCCAGCAGTTTATCCCCAGCCCAAGAGACCCAGTACTTC	CASSLSPAQETQYF
19	TRBJ2-7	NA	TRBV19	TRBD2	TGTGCCAGTAGTACCTACCTAACCCCGGGGGGGGCGGACCCCTACGAGCAGTACTTC	CASSTYLTPGGADPYEQYF
18	TRBJ1-2	NA	TRBV18	TRBD1	TGTGCCAGCTCACCTTCGGACAGGCACGCTGGGGGAAACTATGGCTACACCTTC	CASSPSDRHAGGNYGYTF
16	TRBJ2-1	NA	TRBV5-6	TRBD2	TGTGCCAGCAGCTTGCCGCGGCTAGCGGAGCTCAATGAGCAGTTCTTC	CASSLPRLAELNEQFF
14	TRBJ2-7	NA	TRBV27	NA	TGTGCCAGCAGTACGGTGAGGGGCTACTACGAGCAGTACTTC	CASSTVRGYYEQYF
16	TRBJ2-1	NA	TRBV4-1	TRBD2	TGCGCCAGCAGCCACGTAGCGGGAGTCTCTTACAATGAGCAGTTCTTC	CASSHVAGVSYNEQFF
15	TRBJ2-1	NA	TRBV29-1	NA	TGCAGCGTTCCATGGGTGGAGGGGGTCTTGAATGAGCAGTTCTTC	CSVPWVEGVLNEQFF
12	TRBJ2-7	NA	TRBV13	NA	TGTGCCAGCAGCTTAGACTCCTACGAGCAGTACTTC	CASSLDSYEQYF
15	TRBJ2-2	NA	TRBV11-3	NA	TGTGCCAGCAGCTTAGGTCACGGTACGGACGGGGAGCTGTTTTTT	CASSLGHGTDGELFF
14	TRBJ1-2	NA	TRBV4-3	NA	TGCGCCAGCAGCCAGGTGGGGGAGTGGGGCGGCTACACCTTC	CASSQVGEWGGYTF
15	TRBJ2-7	NA	TRBV18	NA	TGTGCCAGCTCACCACAGCCCGGACCCTCCTACGAGCAGTACTTC	CASSPQPGPSYEQYF
19	TRBJ2-7	NA	TRBV4-2	TRBD2	TGTGCCAGCAGCCAGACGGCAGGGACTAGCGGGATACCATCCTACGAGCAGTACTTC	CASSQTAGTSGIPSYEQYF
13	TRBJ1-5	NA	TRBV2	NA	TGTGCCAGCGACAGGTTATCCGGTCAGCCCCAGCATTTT	CASDRLSGQPQHF
14	TRBJ2-7	NA	TRBV6-1	TRBD1	TGTGCCAACTCGGACAGGAAGAACGGAGCTGAATTAATGTTC	CANSDRKNGAELMF
15	TRBJ2-1	once	TRBV11-3	NA	TGTGCCAGCAGCCCCCGGGGCGCGGTAAGCAATGAGCAGTTCTTC	CASSPRGAVSNEQFF
13	TRBJ1-1	NA	TRBV5-1	NA	TGCGCCAGCAGCTTGGGACAGGACCTGGGAGCTTTCTTT	CASSLGQDLGAFF
20	TRBJ2-1	NA	TRBV5-1	TRBD2	TGCGCCAGCAGCTCACCCCGACTAGCGGGAGCCCGTAGCTCCTACAATGAGCAGTTCTTC	CASSSPRLAGARSSYNEQFF
14	TRBJ1-1	NA	TRBV19	NA	TGTGCCATCAAAGACACAGGGAGGACGACTGAAGCTTTCTTT	CAIKDTGRTTEAFF
16	TRBJ2-3	NA	TRBV9	TRBD2	TGTGCCAGCAGCGTAGGCACTAGCGGGAGTACAGATACGCAGTATTTT	CASSVGTSGSTDTQYF
14	TRBJ2-7	NA	TRBV7-8	TRBD1	TGTGCCAGCAGCTTCGGGACAGGGTCCTACGAGCAGTACTTC	CASSFGTGSYEQYF
14	TRBJ2-2	NA	TRBV5-4	NA	TGTGCCAGCAGCCCGGGACTCCTGGGAGGGGAGCTGTTTTTT	CASSPGLLGGELFF
16	TRBJ2-1	NA	TRBV6-6	TRBD2	TGTGCCAGCAGCCTTACGGCGGGAGGGCTTTACAATGAGCAGTTCTTC	CASSLTAGGLYNEQFF
14	TRBJ1-1	NA	TRBV25-1	TRBD1	TGTGCCAGCAGCCAAGACAGGGTCCCGACTGAAGCTTTCTTT	CASSQDRVPTEAFF
13	TRBJ1-4	NA	TRBV13	NA	TGTGCCAGCAGCGCTAGTTCGGATGAAAAACTGTTTTTT	CASSASSDEKLFF
15	TRBJ2-7	NA	TRBV7-9	TRBD1	TGTGCCATTTTGAACCGGGAACAGGGGTCCTACGAGCAGTACTTC	CAILNREQGSYEQYF
13	TRBJ2-3	NA	TRBV29-1	TRBD2	TGCAGCGTAGGACTAGCGATCACAGATACGCAGTATTTT	CSVGLAITDTQYF
17	TRBJ2-7	NA	TRBV7-2	TRBD2	TGTGCCAGCAGCTTAGCGCGTAGCGGGACCACCCCCTACGAGCAGTACTTC	CASSLARSGTTPYEQYF
15	TRBJ2-7	NA	TRBV5-5	TRBD1	TGTGCCAGCAGCTCTGGGACAGGGGTCGTCTGGGAGCAGTACTTC	CASSSGTGVVWEQYF
12	TRBJ2-1	NA	TRBV28	NA	TGTGCCAGCATACGGGGGTACAATGAGCAGTTCTTC	CASIRGYNEQFF
14	TRBJ1-4	NA	TRBV29-1	TRBD1	TGCAGCGTTCGGGACAGTGCAACTAATGAAAAACTGTTTTTT	CSVRDSATNEKLFF
13	TRBJ2-7	once	TRBV5-4	TRBD1	TGTGCCAGCAGCACGGGACAGCTCGGGGAGCAGTACTTC	CASSTGQLGEQYF
16	TRBJ2-4	once	TRBV18	NA	TGTGCCAGCTCACCACTGGGCGTGGGAGCCAAAAACATTCAGTACTTC	CASSPLGVGAKNIQYF
15	TRBJ2-2	NA	TRBV18	NA	TGTGCCAGCTCACCAAACACCCGGCCCACCGGGGAGCTGTTTTTT	CASSPNTRPTGELFF
15	TRBJ1-1	NA	TRBV5-1	NA	TGCGCCAGCAGGTTTACCGGGACCGTGAACACTGAAGCTTTCTTT	CASRFTGTVNTEAFF
12	TRBJ2-7	NA	TRBV9	NA	TGTGCCAGCAGCCTCCCGGGTAACGAGCAGTACTTC	CASSLPGNEQYF
15	TRBJ2-1	NA	TRBV7-2	TRBD2	TGTGCCAGCAGCTTTACTAGCGGGACCTACAATGAGCAGTTCTTC	CASSFTSGTYNEQFF
12	TRBJ2-5	NA	TRBV19	NA	TGTGCCAGTAGTAAGACATGGGAGACCCAGTACTTC	CASSKTWETQYF
15	TRBJ2-7	once	TRBV9	TRBD1	TGTGCCAGCAGCCTGAGGGACAGCTTCTCCTACGAGCAGTACTTC	CASSLRDSFSYEQYF
15	TRBJ2-5	NA	TRBV11-3	TRBD2	TGTGCCAGCAGCTCCCCGGGAGCGGGAGCAGAGACCCAGTACTTC	CASSSPGAGAETQYF
17	TRBJ2-1	NA	TRBV7-6	NA	TGTGCCAGCAGCTTAGCTAGGTACCAGGCGGGGTACAATGAGCAGTTCTTC	CASSLARYQAGYNEQFF
15	TRBJ1-1	NA	TRBV5-1	NA	TGCGCCAGCTTTACGGACACCACTCAGAACACTGAAGCTTTCTTT	CASFTDTTQNTEAFF
14	TRBJ2-1	NA	TRBV29-1	NA	TGCAGCGTGGATGAGGCCAGCTCCTACAATGAGCAGTTCTTC	CSVDEASSYNEQFF
11	TRBJ2-2	once	TRBV10-2	NA	TGCGCCAGCAAGGATACCGGGGAGCTGTTTTTT	CASKDTGELFF
13	TRBJ2-7	NA	TRBV2	NA	TGTGCCAGCAGTGAAGGACTGCCTTACGAGCAGTACTTC	CASSEGLPYEQYF
11	TRBJ1-1	NA	TRBV20-1	NA	TGCAGTGCCAGAGGGAACACTGAAGCTTTCTTT	CSARGNTEAFF
11	TRBJ2-1	NA	TRBV20-1	NA	TGCAGTGCTAGGGAGAAGAATGAGCAGTTCTTC	CSAREKNEQFF
16	TRBJ2-1	NA	TRBV7-9	TRBD1	TGTGCCAGCAGCTACGCCGGACAGGGATCCTACAATGAGCAGTTCTTC	CASSYAGQGSYNEQFF
15	TRBJ2-7	NA	TRBV18	TRBD2	TGTGCCAGCTCACCACCGGGACTAGCGAGCTACGAGCAGTACTTC	CASSPPGLASYEQYF
16	TRBJ2-1	NA	TRBV11-2	TRBD1	TGTGCCAGCAGCTTATTCGGACAGGTCGGGTACAATGAGCAGTTCTTC	CASSLFGQVGYNEQFF
13	TRBJ2-7	NA	TRBV5-4	NA	TGTGCCAGCAGCCGTGACGGGATCTACGAGCAGTACTTC	CASSRDGIYEQYF
16	TRBJ2-3	NA	TRBV4-2	TRBD2	TGTGCCAGCAGCCTCGGCGGGCGGGAGACAACAGATACGCAGTATTTT	CASSLGGRETTDTQYF
13	TRBJ2-7	NA	TRBV10-3	TRBD2	TGTGCCATCACCGCGGGGGGGATGGGGGAGCAGTACTTC	CAITAGGMGEQYF
14	TRBJ2-2	NA	TRBV14	NA	TGTGCCAGCAGCGAAGAACAGGTTACCGGGGAGCTGTTTTTT	CASSEEQVTGELFF
15	TRBJ2-1	NA	TRBV6-1	TRBD2	TGTGCCAGCAACAGGACTAGCGGGACGGTCAATGAGCAGTTCTTC	CASNRTSGTVNEQFF
13	TRBJ2-7	NA	TRBV5-4	TRBD1	TGTGCCAGCAGACCCGACAGGGGGAACGAGCAGTACTTC	CASRPDRGNEQYF
15	TRBJ2-5	NA	TRBV5-1	NA	TGCGCCAGCAGCTCCTTGAATACCAGGCAAGAGACCCAGTACTTC	CASSSLNTRQETQYF